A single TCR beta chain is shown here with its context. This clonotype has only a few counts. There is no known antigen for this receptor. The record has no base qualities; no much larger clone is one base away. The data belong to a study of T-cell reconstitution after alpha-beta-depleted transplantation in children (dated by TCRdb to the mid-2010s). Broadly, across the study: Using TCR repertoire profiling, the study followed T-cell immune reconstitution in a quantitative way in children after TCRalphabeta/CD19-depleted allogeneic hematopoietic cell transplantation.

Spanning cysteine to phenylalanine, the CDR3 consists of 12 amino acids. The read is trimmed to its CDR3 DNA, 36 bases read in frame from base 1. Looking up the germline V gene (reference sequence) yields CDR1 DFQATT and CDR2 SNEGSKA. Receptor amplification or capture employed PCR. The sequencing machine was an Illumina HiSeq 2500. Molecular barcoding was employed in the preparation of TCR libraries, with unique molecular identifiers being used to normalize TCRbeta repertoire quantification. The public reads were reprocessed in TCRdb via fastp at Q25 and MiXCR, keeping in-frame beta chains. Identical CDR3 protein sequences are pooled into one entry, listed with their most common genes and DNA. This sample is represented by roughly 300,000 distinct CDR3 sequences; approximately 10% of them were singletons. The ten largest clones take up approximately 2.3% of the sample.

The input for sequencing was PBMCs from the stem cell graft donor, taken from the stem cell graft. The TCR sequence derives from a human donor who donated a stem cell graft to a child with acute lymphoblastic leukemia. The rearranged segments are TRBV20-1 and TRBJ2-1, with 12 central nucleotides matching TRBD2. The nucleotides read TGCAGACTAGCGGGAGGACCTAATGAGCAGTTCTTC. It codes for CRLAGGPNEQFF.